A selection of T cell receptor beta chains follows, all from one sample in a study of regulatory T cells in long-lasting Graves disease. Each CDR3 protein gets one entry after TCRdb re-called the reads with MiXCR. The profile shows about 1,000 distinct CDR3 sequences, 89% of them singletons. The sample consisted of peripheral blood mononuclear cells (PBMCs), taken with antithyroid drug treatment, in newly diagnosed or persistent Graves disease (not recorded which). The receptors originated from a woman in her 30s with Graves disease. Both conserved end residues are part of each CDR3. D genes are given only for firm matches. Part of the rows lack a size; the others show once, few, many or a class for expanded clones.

v_gene	j_gene	abundance	d_gene	CDR3nt	CDR3aa
TRBV6-5	TRBJ2-3	.	TRBD2	TGTGCCAGCGGACTAGCGGGGACAGATACGCAGTATTTT	CASGLAGTDTQYF
TRBV28	TRBJ2-7	.	.	TGTGCCAGCACCCCGGGACTGGCCTACGAGCAGTACTTC	CASTPGLAYEQYF
TRBV5-1	TRBJ2-7	.	.	TGCGCCAGCAGCTTGTCGGGTAACGAGCAGTACTTC	CASSLSGNEQYF
TRBV18	TRBJ2-1	.	TRBD2	TGTGCCAGCTCACCAACGGGAGGGCAGGTCAATGAGCAGTTCTTC	CASSPTGGQVNEQFF
TRBV7-6	TRBJ2-5	.	.	TGTGCCAGCAGCCCCCCCTGGGTGGGGGCGTACCAAGAGACCCAGTACTTC	CASSPPWVGAYQETQYF
TRBV27	TRBJ2-2	.	.	TGTGCCAGCAGTCCCCGACTCACCGGGGAGCTGTTTTTT	CASSPRLTGELFF
TRBV29-1	TRBJ1-3	.	.	TGCAGCGCGCAACAGGGAAACACCATATATTTT	CSAQQGNTIYF
TRBV6-1	TRBJ1-3	few	.	TGTGCCAGCACACGGGCAGGGAACACCATATATTTT	CASTRAGNTIYF
TRBV24-1	TRBJ1-3	.	TRBD1	TGTGCCACCAGCGAGACAGGGAAAGGAAACACCATATATTTT	CATSETGKGNTIYF
TRBV12-3/TRBV12-4	TRBJ2-4	once	.	TGTGCCAGCAGTTTAGTGGGGCAGGGGAAAAACATTCAGTACTTC	CASSLVGQGKNIQYF
TRBV20-1	TRBJ2-7	.	TRBD2	TGCAGTGCTAGCAGACCGACTAGCGGGAGTTACGAGCAGTACTTC	CSASRPTSGSYEQYF
TRBV14	TRBJ1-1	once	.	TGTGCCAGCAGCCAAGATGGGGGGGGGAAGACTGAAGCTTTCTTT	CASSQDGGGKTEAFF
TRBV28	TRBJ2-5	.	.	TGTGCCAGCAGCACCCGGGCAGAGAGGTACTTC	CASSTRAERYF
TRBV18	TRBJ2-1	.	.	TGTGCCAGCTCACCAGGGGTGGATGAGCAGTTCTTC	CASSPGVDEQFF
TRBV7-2	TRBJ2-1	.	.	TGTGCCAGCAGTAGAAGGGACCTATACAATGAGCAGTTCTTC	CASSRRDLYNEQFF
TRBV27	TRBJ1-5	.	TRBD1	TGTGCCAGCAGTTTATCGGGGATATACAGGGGGCGAGGCAATCAGCCCCAGCATTTT	CASSLSGIYRGRGNQPQHF
TRBV11-2	TRBJ2-3	.	TRBD2	TGTGCCAGCAGCCCTGGACTAGCGGGAGCGGTTCTTGATTTT	CASSPGLAGAVLDF
TRBV28	TRBJ1-6	.	.	TGTGCCAGCAGTTTTAGCCCTGACAATTCACCCCTCCACTTT	CASSFSPDNSPLHF
TRBV2	TRBJ2-3	.	.	TGTGCCAGCAGCCTTTCTTGGAGCGGGGATACGCAGTATTTT	CASSLSWSGDTQYF
TRBV5-1	TRBJ2-5	.	TRBD2	TGCGCCAGCAGCGGGGGACTAGCGGGAGGACAAGAGACCCAGTACTTC	CASSGGLAGGQETQYF
TRBV4-2	TRBJ1-2	.	.	TGTGCCAGCAGCCAAGATTCAGACGCAAGGAACTATGGCTACACCTTC	CASSQDSDARNYGYTF
TRBV2	TRBJ1-2	.	TRBD1	TGTGCCAGCTCCACAGGGGGTCCGGGCTACACCTTC	CASSTGGPGYTF
TRBV10-3	TRBJ1-2	.	TRBD1	TGTGCCATCAGCCGGGACAGGCTTGACTACACCTTC	CAISRDRLDYTF
TRBV4-2	TRBJ2-7	few	.	TGTGCCAGCAGCCAAGATGGCAGGGATGGGCAGTACTTC	CASSQDGRDGQYF
TRBV5-6	TRBJ2-6	.	.	TGTGCCAGCAGCTTGCGCTCTGGGGCCAACGTCCTGACTTTC	CASSLRSGANVLTF
TRBV5-1	TRBJ2-7	.	TRBD1	TGCGCCAGCAGCTTCGGACAGGTCCGCTCCTACGAGCAGTACTTC	CASSFGQVRSYEQYF
TRBV6-2/TRBV6-3	TRBJ2-1	.	TRBD2	TGTGCCAGCAGTTACTTAGCTAGCGGTAGCTACAATGAGCAGTTCTTC	CASSYLASGSYNEQFF
TRBV14	TRBJ2-5	.	.	TGTGCCAGCAGCCTCGGATATAAAATAAAGCAAGAGACCCAGTACTTC	CASSLGYKIKQETQYF
TRBV6-1	TRBJ1-2	.	.	TGTGCCAGCAGTTCTGACAGGACCTCCTGGGGCTACACCTTC	CASSSDRTSWGYTF
TRBV11-1	TRBJ2-3	.	.	TGTGCCAGCAGCTTGTGGGGGAGAACGGACCTCACAGATACGCAGTATTTT	CASSLWGRTDLTDTQYF
TRBV28	TRBJ1-6	.	TRBD1	TGTGCCAGCAGTTTGTCCTTAGACAGGGTGTCGAATAATTCACCCCTCCACTTT	CASSLSLDRVSNNSPLHF
TRBV6-1	TRBJ2-7	.	TRBD2	TGTGCCAGCAGCCCGGGGCTAGCGGGAAGTTACGAGCAGTACTTC	CASSPGLAGSYEQYF
TRBV2	TRBJ1-1	.	.	TGTGCCAGCAGGACGGACAGGAACACTGAAGCTTTCTTT	CASRTDRNTEAFF
TRBV18	TRBJ1-2	.	TRBD1	TGTGCCAGCTCCAAGGGACAGGGGTACTATGGCTACACCTTC	CASSKGQGYYGYTF
TRBV20-1	TRBJ2-1	.	TRBD2	TGCAGTGCTCAATCACCGCTAGCGGGGACCTACAATGAGCAGTTCTTC	CSAQSPLAGTYNEQFF
TRBV5-1	TRBJ2-5	.	.	TGCGCCAGCAGCTTGGTTCAGTTCCAAGAGACCCAGTACTTC	CASSLVQFQETQYF
TRBV12-3/TRBV12-4	TRBJ2-2	once	TRBD2	TGTGCCAGCAGTCTCCATGTTTTAGCGGGAGATACCGGGGAGCTGTTTTTT	CASSLHVLAGDTGELFF
TRBV28	TRBJ1-1	.	.	TGTGCCAGCAGTTTAATAACAGGCCAAGCTTTCTTT	CASSLITGQAFF
TRBV10-3	TRBJ2-5	few	.	TGTGCCATCAGTGAGTACGAGACCCAGTACTTC	CAISEYETQYF
TRBV28	TRBJ1-2	.	.	TGTGCCAGCAGCGAGACAGCTTCAGATGGCTACACCTTC	CASSETASDGYTF
TRBV5-1	TRBJ2-1	.	TRBD2	TGCGCCAGCAGGGCCGGGAGGGCCCTCAATGAGCAGTTCTTC	CASRAGRALNEQFF
TRBV9	TRBJ2-1	once	TRBD2	TGTGCCAGCACATCCGGGGTGGCGGGAGGTAGTGAGCAGTTCTTC	CASTSGVAGGSEQFF
TRBV5-1	TRBJ2-3	.	TRBD2	TGCGCCAGCCTAGCGGGAGTAGTCACAGATACGCAGTATTTT	CASLAGVVTDTQYF
TRBV19	TRBJ2-6	.	TRBD1	TGTGCCAGTACGAGGGACAGAGCTGGGGCCAACGTCCTGACTTTC	CASTRDRAGANVLTF
TRBV11-2	TRBJ2-5	.	.	TGTGCCAGCAGCTTATACCTGGGGAGACCCACCCAGTACTTC	CASSLYLGRPTQYF
TRBV20-1	TRBJ1-1	.	.	TGCAGTGCTCGCTTCGGCAGGGGCAATGAAGCTTTCTTT	CSARFGRGNEAFF
TRBV28	TRBJ2-7	.	.	TGTGCCAGCAGTTTGAGTAGCGGCCTCTCTTACGAGCAGTACTTC	CASSLSSGLSYEQYF
TRBV20-1	TRBJ1-1	.	.	TGCAGTGCTAGAGAAGACGGTGAAGCTTTCTTT	CSAREDGEAFF
TRBV2	TRBJ2-1	once	.	TGTGCCAGCGGACCAAATGAGCAGTTCTTC	CASGPNEQFF
TRBV13	TRBJ1-4	.	.	TGTGCCAGCAGCTTACGAGTGGCGTGGGGTGAAAAACTGTTTTTT	CASSLRVAWGEKLFF